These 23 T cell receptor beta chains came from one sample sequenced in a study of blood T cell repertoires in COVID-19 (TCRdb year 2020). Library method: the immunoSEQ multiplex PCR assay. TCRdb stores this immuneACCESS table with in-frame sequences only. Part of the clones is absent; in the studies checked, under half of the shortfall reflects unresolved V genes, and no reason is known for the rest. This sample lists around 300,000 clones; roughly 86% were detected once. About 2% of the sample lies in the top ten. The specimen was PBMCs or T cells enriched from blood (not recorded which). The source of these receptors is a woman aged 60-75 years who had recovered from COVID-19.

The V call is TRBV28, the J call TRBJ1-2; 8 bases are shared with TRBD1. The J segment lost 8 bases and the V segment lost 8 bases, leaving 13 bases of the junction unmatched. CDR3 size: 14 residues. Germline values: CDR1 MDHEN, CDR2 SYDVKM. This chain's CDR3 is CASYPPGQALGYTF. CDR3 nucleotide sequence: TGTGCCAGCTATCCTCCGGGACAGGCTCTGGGCTACACCTTC.

The CDR3 region is CASSPRGGTGENEQFF. CDR3 DNA: TGTGCCAGCAGCCCCAGGGGGGGGACAGGGGAAAATGAGCAGTTCTTC. The chain carries TRBV7-3 and TRBJ2-1; 10 bases map to TRBD1. The CDR3 is 16 amino acids. The germline CDR1 and CDR2 sequences are SGHTA and FQGTGA. V trimming: 5 bases; J trimming: 7 bases; junction bases outside the gene matches: 11.

The DNA for the CDR3 is TGTGCCAGTAGCTTCGGACAGGGGTTCTATGAGCAGTTCTTC. Protein sequence: CASSFGQGFYEQFF. This chain uses TRBV19 with TRBJ2-1, with 9 bases aligning to TRBD1. The CDR3 spans 14 residues. The V segment lost 6 bases and the J segment 8 bases; nucleotides outside the gene matches: 8. Looked up from germline, CDR1 is LNHDA and CDR2 is SQIVND (reference sequence).

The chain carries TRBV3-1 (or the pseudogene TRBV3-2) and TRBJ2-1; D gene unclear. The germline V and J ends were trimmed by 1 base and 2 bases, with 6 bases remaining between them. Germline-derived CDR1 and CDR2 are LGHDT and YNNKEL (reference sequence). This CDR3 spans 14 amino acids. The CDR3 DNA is TGTGCCAGCAGCCAAGTACTGCCCTACAATGAGCAGTTCTTC. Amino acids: CASSQVLPYNEQFF.

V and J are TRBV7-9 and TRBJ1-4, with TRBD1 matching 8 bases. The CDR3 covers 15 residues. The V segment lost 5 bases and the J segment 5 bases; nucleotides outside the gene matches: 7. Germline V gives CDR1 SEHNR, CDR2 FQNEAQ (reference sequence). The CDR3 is CASSPQGARNEKLFF. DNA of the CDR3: TGTGCCAGCAGCCCCCAGGGGGCGAGAAATGAAAAACTGTTTTTT.

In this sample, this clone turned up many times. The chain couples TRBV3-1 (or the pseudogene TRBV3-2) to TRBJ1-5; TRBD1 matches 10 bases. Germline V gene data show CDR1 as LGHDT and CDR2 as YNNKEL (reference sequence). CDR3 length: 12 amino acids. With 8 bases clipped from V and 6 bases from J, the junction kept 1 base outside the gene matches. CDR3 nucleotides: TGTGCCAGCGGGACAGGGGTTCAGCCCCAGCATTTT. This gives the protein CASGTGVQPQHF.

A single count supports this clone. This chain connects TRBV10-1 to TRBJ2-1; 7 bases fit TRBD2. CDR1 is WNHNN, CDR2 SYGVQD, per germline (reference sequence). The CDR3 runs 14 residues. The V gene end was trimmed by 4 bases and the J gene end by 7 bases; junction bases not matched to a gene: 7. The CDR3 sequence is CASSARSGLNEQFF. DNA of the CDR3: TGCGCCAGCAGTGCTCGTAGCGGGCTAAATGAGCAGTTCTTC.

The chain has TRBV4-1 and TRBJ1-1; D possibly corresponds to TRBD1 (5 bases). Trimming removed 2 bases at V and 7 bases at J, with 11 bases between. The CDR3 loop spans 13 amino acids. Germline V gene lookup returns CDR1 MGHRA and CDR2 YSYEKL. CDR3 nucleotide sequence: TGCGCCAGCAGCCAATTGGACAACGTTGAAGCTTTCTTT. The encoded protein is CASSQLDNVEAFF.

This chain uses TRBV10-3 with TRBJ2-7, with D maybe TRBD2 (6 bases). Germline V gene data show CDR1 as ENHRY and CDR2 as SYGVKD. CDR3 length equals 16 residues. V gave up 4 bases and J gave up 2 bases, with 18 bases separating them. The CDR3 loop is CAISGTSPGGPYEQYF. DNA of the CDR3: TGTGCCATCAGTGGAACTAGCCCAGGAGGGCCCTACGAGCAGTACTTC.

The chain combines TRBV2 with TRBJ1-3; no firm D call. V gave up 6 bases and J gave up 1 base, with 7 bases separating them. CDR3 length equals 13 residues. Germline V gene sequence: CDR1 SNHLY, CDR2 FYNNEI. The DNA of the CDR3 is TGTGCCAGCAGGAGCGGATCTGGAAACACCATATATTTT. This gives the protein CASRSGSGNTIYF.

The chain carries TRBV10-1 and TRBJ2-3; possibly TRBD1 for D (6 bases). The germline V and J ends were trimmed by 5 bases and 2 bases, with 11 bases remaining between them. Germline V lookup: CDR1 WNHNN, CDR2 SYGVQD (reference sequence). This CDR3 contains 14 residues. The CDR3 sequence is CASSSGHSTDTQYF. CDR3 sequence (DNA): TGCGCCAGCAGTTCGGGACACTCCACAGATACGCAGTATTTT.

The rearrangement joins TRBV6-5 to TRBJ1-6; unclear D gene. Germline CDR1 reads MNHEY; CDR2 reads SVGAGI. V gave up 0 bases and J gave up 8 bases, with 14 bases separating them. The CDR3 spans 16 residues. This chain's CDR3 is CASSYSPSRDYSPLHF. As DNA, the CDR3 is TGTGCCAGCAGTTACTCGCCCAGCCGAGACTATTCACCCCTCCACTTT.

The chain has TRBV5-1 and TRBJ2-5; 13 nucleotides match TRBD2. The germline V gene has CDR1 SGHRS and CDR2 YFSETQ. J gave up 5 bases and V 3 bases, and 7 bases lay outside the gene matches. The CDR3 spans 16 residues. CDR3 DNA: TGCGCCAGCAGCTCAAGACTAGCGGGAGGATGGGAGACCCAGTACTTC. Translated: CASSSRLAGGWETQYF. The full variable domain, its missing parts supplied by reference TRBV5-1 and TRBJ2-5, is KAGVTQTPRYLIKTRGQQVTLSCSPISGHRSVSWYQQTPGQGLQFLFEYFSETQRNKGNFPGRFSGRQFSNSRSEMNVSTLELGDSALYLCASSSRLAGGWETQYFGPGTRLLVL.

The CDR3 spells CASSPSGASLVSGNTIYF. The DNA of the CDR3 is TGTGCCAGCTCACCCAGTGGGGCCTCATTGGTGTCCGGAAACACCATATATTTT. The chain recombines TRBV18 with TRBJ1-3, with a possible D match to TRBD1 (5 bases). V dropped 3 bases and J dropped 4 bases, with 22 bases sitting between them. The CDR3 consists of 18 residues. In germline, CDR1 is KGHSH, CDR2 LQKENI.

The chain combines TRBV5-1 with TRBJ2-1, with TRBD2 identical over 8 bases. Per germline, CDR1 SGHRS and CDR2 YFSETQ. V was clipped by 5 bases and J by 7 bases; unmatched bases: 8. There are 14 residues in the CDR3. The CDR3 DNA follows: TGCGCCAGCAGAGGCCCGGGACTAGGGAATGAGCAGTTCTTC. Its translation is CASRGPGLGNEQFF.

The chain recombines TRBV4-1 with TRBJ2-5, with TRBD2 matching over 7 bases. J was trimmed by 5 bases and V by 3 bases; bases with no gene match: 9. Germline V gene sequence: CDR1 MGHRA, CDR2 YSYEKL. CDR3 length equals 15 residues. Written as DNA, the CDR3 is TGCGCCAGCAGCCAGGCCCTCAGCGGGGCTGAGACCCAGTACTTC. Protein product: CASSQALSGAETQYF.

The CDR3 nucleotides are TGTGCCAGCAGTTCCGTCCCCGGGGGGTTCACTGAAGCTTTCTTT. Amino acids: CASSSVPGGFTEAFF. The V call is TRBV6-5, the J call TRBJ1-1; the D gene is possibly TRBD1 (5 bases). Germline values: CDR1 MNHEY, CDR2 SVGAGI. The CDR3 has 15 amino acids. V gave up 4 bases and J gave up 4 bases, with 16 bases separating them.

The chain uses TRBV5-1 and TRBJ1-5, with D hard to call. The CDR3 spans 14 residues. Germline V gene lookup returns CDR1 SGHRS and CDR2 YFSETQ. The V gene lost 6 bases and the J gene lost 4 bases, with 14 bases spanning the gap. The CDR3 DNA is TGCGCCAGCAATCCGGGAGAGGGAAATCAGCCCCAGCATTTT. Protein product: CASNPGEGNQPQHF.

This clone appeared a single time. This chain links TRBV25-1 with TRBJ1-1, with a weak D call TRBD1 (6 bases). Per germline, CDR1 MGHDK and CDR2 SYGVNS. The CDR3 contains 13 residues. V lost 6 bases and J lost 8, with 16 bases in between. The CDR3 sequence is CASRTGLFKEAFF. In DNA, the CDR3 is TGTGCCAGCAGAACAGGGTTGTTTAAGGAAGCTTTCTTT.

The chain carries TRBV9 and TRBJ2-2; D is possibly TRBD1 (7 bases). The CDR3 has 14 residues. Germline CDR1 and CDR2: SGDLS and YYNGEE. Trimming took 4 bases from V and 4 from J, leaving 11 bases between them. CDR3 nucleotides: TGTGCCAGCAGCACCCAGGGGGGCACCGGGGAGCTGTTTTTT. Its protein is CASSTQGGTGELFF.

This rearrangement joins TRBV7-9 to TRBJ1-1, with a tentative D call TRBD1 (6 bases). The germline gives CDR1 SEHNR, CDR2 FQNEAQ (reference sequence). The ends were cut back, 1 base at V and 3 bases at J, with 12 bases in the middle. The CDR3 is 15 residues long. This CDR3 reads CASSLDGTLDTEAFF. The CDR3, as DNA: TGTGCCAGCAGCTTAGATGGGACACTAGACACTGAAGCTTTCTTT.

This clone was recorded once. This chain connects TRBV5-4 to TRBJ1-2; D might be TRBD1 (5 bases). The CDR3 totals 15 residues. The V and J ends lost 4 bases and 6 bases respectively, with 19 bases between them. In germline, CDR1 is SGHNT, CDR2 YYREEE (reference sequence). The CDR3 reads CASSRAQGLRDGYTF. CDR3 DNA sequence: TGTGCCAGCAGCCGTGCCCAGGGATTACGGGATGGCTACACCTTC.

The DNA of the CDR3 is TGTGCCACCCAATGGAGCGGTGGAAGGTATGGCTACACCTTC. This gives the protein CATQWSGGRYGYTF. The chain couples TRBV19 to TRBJ1-2; D unresolved. Deletions cut 10 bases from V and 5 bases from J, with 20 bases between. CDR3 length: 14 residues. Germline CDR1 reads LNHDA; CDR2 reads SQIVND (reference sequence).